This T cell receptor beta chain was profiled in a study of Ad26.COV2.S vaccination and SARS-CoV-2 variants (dated by TCRdb to about 2021). About the full investigation: Sequencing of the TCRbeta repertoire served to evaluate the specificity and breadth of SARS-CoV-2-reactive T cell receptors following Ad26.COV2.S vaccination. The TCR-sequenced set comprised approximately 32 samples: some 20 Ad26.COV2.S vaccine recipients, 5 placebo recipients and 8 SARS-CoV-2 convalescent individuals. Paper-wide results and their limitations: It was noted by the authors that total T cell responses may have been underestimated by the TCR breadth and depth analyses. Substantial breadth of spike-specific CD8+ and CD4+ T cell responses was reported after vaccination. Vaccine and placebo recipients had comparable non-spike TCR breadth, which fits with the vaccine containing only spike. Compared with placebo recipients, Ad26.COV2.S recipients showed higher spike-specific TCR breadth (P = 0.0014).

This clone was counted a few times. It lacks a known antigen. No qualities accompany the bases; no much larger clone lies one base away. The immunoSEQ Assay was used to sequence TCRbeta CDR3 regions. After extraction, genomic DNA underwent amplification by bias-controlled multiplex PCR, followed by high-throughput sequencing. The authors' pipeline ran thus. To quantify the absolute abundance of every unique TCRbeta CDR3 region, sequences were collapsed and filtered. T cell fraction was estimated by normalization of TCRbeta template counts to usable DNA, with usable DNA being measured through amplification of reference genes present in all nucleated cells. Repertoire TCRs were annotated as SARS-CoV-2-specific by exact matching of V gene, CDR3 amino acid sequence and J gene to a known reactive TCR set. The reference SARS-CoV-2 TCR set was derived from MIRA and filtered for enrichment in COVID-19-positive ImmuneCODE repertoires, a step that removed public or cross-reactive TCRs. Drawing on the MIRA antigens, annotated TCRs were analysed further at the level of specific ORF or position within ORF. Breadth was defined as the number of annotated unique rearrangements divided by the total number of unique productive rearrangements, and depth was defined as the summed frequency of the annotated unique rearrangements. Two-sided Wilcoxon rank-sum tests were applied when comparing TCR breadth between groups. Here the immuneACCESS table is served through TCRdb, limited to in-frame sequences with V and J called. Missing clones are a known gap in these copies; in checked studies unresolved V genes cover under half, and the rest lacks a known reason. V, J and clone size derive from that table, while D and trimming were established from the DNA sequence. This sample holds over 110,000 clones; 70% to 90% were observed only once. The ten largest make up around 5.1% of the sample.

Reading the label with the study, this specimen's time point is: individuals recovered from natural SARS-CoV-2 infection. The germline V and J ends show losses of 0 bases and 0 bases respectively, and no gene match explains 3 bases of the junction. The germline V gene specifies SGHRS as CDR1 and YFSETQ as CDR2. Inclusive of the bounding cysteine and phenylalanine, the CDR3 is 17 residues long. CDR3 DNA is the only sequence kept; it has 51 bases, read in frame from the first base. This receptor was identified in a human donor who had recovered from COVID-19. Source: peripheral blood, taken after recovery from COVID-19. The chain joins TRBV5-1 to TRBJ1-4, and TRBD1 aligns with 9 junction nucleotides. The nucleotide sequence reads TGCGCCAGCAGCTTGGGGACAGGGGTTGCAACTAATGAAAAACTGTTTTTT. It translates to CASSLGTGVATNEKLFF.